This TCR beta chain was captured by sequencing in a study of T cell responses to AZD1222 COVID-19 vaccine (dated by TCRdb to the early 2020s). For the study in its entirety: AZD1222 recipients whose second dose came at about 4 weeks and those whose second dose came at about 12 weeks were combined into one group, since spike-specific TCR depth and breadth did not differ between the two schedules. A total of 233 trial participants underwent TCR sequencing, of whom around 200 received two doses of AZD1222 and 26 received two doses of the MenACWY control vaccine. Enrollment into the trials was organized by age into subgroups of 18-55, 56-69 and 70-plus years, and those subgroups contained about 160, 30 and 59 TCR-sequenced participants, respectively.

The CDR3 regions of human TCRbeta chains were analyzed by immunosequencing. For the original study's pipeline: Repertoire TCRs were checked for matches against a reference library of SARS-CoV-2-specific TCRs that had been generated using the MIRA antigen-specificity platform. Breadth was defined as the fraction of unique TCRs that were SARS-CoV-2-associated, and depth was defined as the fraction of total T cells that were SARS-CoV-2-associated. Using the MIRA data, every spike-specific TCR was mapped to the spike region that the TCR reacted to and assigned to either a CD4 or a CD8 class. Log10-transformed breadth and depth values were compared by one-way ANOVA with Sidak's multiple comparisons tests. TCRdb took this table from immuneACCESS and kept in-frame rearrangements with V and J called. Such tables lack part of the clones; where checked against another copy, unresolved V genes explain under half of the gap, and the rest is unexplained. The V and J calls and clone size come from that table; D and trimming were worked out from the DNA. This sample lists roughly 66,000 clones; 84% were detected once. Together, the top ten hold around 7.5% of the sample.

Looking up the germline V gene yields CDR1 SGDLS and CDR2 YYNGEE. The CDR3 runs 15 residues from the cysteine to the phenylalanine. Just CDR3 DNA is preserved here, 45 bases in frame from base 1. Here V drops 4 bases and J drops 4 bases, and the junction holds 10 bases not matched to any gene. What this sample's time point label stands for: baseline before first vaccination. The vaccinee samples were drawn from two UK trials, COV001 and COV002, one of which was a single-blind randomized controlled phase 2/3 trial testing AZD1222 (ChAdOx1 nCoV-19) in healthy adults. Trial participant PBMC samples were collected at day 0 and day 28 after the second dose for TCRbeta chain sequencing. General findings and caveats noted by the study authors: Conclusions about previously exposed vaccinees were limited because only a handful of AZD1222 recipients were SARS-CoV-2 seropositive at baseline. CD4 TCRs associated with the vaccine covered the entire spike protein, and the dominant responses were in regions 160-218 and 743-854. Participants were mostly white British and included more females than males, and it was suggested by the authors that clonal diversity may have been underestimated. Spike-specific TCR breadth and depth rose significantly after two AZD1222 doses compared with day 0 and with MenACWY recipients. The 56-69-year group was small, and its depth increase did not reach significance, likely because of low power. Nearly half of unique spike-specific TCRs reportedly recognized epitopes outside regions mutated in the B.1.351 and B.1.1.7 variants. Because no samples from the day 14 peak response were available, repertoires could be characterized only after the peak T cell response.

About this clone itself: The specificity of this receptor is unknown. Per-base quality was not reported, and no clone a single base away is much larger than it.

The rearranged chain carries TRBV9 and TRBJ1-2, and 7 junction bases match TRBD1. The sequencing used peripheral blood, collected on day 0 of AZD1222 vaccination. This clonotype was obtained from an adult in good health. The CDR3 sequence is CASSPSQGLGYGYTF. The DNA sequence is TGTGCCAGCAGCCCTTCACAGGGGCTCGGCTATGGCTACACCTTC.